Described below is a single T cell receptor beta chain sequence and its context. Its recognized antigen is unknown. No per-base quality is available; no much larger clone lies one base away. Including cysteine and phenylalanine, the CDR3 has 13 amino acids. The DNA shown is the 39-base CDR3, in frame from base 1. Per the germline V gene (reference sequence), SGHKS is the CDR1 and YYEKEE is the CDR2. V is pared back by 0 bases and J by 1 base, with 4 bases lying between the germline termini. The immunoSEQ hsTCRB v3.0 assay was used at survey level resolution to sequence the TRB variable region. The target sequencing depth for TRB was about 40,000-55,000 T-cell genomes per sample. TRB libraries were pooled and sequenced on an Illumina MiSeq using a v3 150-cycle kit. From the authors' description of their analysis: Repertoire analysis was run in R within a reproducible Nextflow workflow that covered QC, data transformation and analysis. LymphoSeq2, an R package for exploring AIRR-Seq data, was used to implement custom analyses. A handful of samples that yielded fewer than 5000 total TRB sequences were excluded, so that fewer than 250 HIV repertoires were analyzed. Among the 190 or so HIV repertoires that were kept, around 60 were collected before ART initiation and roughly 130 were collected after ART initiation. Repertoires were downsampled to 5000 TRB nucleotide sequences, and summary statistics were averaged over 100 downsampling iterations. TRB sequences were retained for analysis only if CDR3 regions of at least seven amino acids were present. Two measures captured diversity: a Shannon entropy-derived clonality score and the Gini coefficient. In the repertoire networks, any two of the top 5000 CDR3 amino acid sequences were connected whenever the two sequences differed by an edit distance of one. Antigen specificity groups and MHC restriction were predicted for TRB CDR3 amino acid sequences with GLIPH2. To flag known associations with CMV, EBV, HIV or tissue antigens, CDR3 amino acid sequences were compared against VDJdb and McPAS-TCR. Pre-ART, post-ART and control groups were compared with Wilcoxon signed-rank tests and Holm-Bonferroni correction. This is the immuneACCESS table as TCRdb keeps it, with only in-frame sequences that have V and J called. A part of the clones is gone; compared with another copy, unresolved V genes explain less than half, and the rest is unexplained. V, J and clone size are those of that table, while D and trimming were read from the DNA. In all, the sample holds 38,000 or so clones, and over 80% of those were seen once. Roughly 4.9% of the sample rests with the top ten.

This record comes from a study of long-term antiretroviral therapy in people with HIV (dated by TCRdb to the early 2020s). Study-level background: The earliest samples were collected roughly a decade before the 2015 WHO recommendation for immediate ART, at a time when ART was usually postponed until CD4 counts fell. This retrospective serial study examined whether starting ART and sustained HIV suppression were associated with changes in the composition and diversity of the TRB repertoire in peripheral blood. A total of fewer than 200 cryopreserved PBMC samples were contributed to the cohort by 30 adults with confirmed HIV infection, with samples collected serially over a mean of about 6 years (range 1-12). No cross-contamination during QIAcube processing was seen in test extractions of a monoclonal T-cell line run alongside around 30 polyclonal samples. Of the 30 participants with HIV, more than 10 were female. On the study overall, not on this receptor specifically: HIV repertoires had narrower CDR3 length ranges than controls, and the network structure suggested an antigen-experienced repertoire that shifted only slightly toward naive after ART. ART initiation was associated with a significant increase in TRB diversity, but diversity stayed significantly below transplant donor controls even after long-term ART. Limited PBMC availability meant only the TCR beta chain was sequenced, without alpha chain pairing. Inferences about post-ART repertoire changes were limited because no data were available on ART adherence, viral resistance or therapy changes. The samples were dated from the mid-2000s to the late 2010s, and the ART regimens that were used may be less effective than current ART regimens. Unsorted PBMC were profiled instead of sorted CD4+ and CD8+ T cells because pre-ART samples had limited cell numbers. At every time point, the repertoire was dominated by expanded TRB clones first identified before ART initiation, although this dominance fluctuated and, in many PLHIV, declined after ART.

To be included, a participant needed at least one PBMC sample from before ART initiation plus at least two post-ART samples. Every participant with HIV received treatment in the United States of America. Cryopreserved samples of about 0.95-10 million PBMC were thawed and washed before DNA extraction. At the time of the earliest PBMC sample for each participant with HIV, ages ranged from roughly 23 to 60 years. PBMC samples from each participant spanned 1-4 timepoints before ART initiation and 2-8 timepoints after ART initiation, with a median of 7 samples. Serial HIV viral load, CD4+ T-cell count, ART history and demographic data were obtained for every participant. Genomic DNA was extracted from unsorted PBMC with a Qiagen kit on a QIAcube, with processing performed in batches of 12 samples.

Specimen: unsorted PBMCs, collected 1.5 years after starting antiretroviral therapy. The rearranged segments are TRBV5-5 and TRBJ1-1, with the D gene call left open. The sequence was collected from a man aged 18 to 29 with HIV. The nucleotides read TGTGCCAGCAGCTTGGCGGGGAACACTGAAGCTTTCTTT. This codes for CASSLAGNTEAFF.